The sequence of this T cell receptor (beta chain) was determined in a study of cytomegalovirus exposure and HLA in healthy donors. A multiplex PCR was run with 60 Vbeta primers and 13 Jbeta primers. Methods used by the authors: Later analysis identified 80 million to 85 million unique TCR beta chains, some 10 million shared. Data came from immunoSEQ multiplex PCR; TCRdb stores just in-frame clones and leaves some out. Clone size and V and J calls were adopted from that table, with D and trimming inferred from the DNA. Among 120,000 to 150,000 clones listed, around 9.6% were seen once. This clone was seen more than once but under ten times. Its antigen remains unknown. Findings and caveats of the study: It was approximately 170 TCR beta chains that were listed as cytomegalovirus-associated. A later analysis found that most CMV-associated TCR beta chains appeared HLA-restricted.

Germline V CDR1 and CDR2: MNHNS, SASEGT. The CDR3 length is 14 residues. Unmatched junction bases numbered 6, after V lost 4 bases and J lost 4 bases. The chain joins TRBV6-1 to TRBJ1-2, with 7 bases lining up with TRBD1. Sample: PBMCs. The clonotype originates from a male donor in good health and CMV-seronegative. The chain's CDR3 is CASSAHRDSYGYTF. The DNA of the CDR3 is TGTGCCAGCAGTGCTCACCGGGACAGCTATGGCTACACCTTC.